This entry features one T cell receptor (beta chain) sequence. Its antigen is currently unknown. This specimen comes from a study of STAT3 mutations in large granular lymphocyte leukemia. Study details: Roughly half of the longitudinally sequenced T-LGLL patients carried detectable canonical activating STAT3 mutations.

CDR1 is GTSNPN, CDR2 SVGIG, per germline (reference sequence). The V gene lost 3 bases and the J gene lost 1 base, with 10 bases spanning the gap. This CDR3 is built from 14 residues. Overall study results and limits: In T-cell large granular lymphocyte leukemia, about half of patients showed multiple immunodominant subclonotypes.

Produced via immunoSEQ multiplex PCR; TCRdb's table is partial and in-frame only. Among tens of thousands of clones listed, around 88% were seen once. The J gene is TRBJ2-1, the V gene TRBV30; D is undetermined. The specimen was peripheral blood mononuclear cells. This TCR came from a man between 60 and 70 years old with T-cell large granular lymphocyte leukemia. Some clones in this sample may be carry-over from other donors' samples. The CDR3 sequence: CAWRAGWSYNEQFF. In DNA form, the CDR3 reads TGTGCCTGGAGAGCAGGTTGGTCCTACAATGAGCAGTTCTTC.